Listed below are T cell receptor beta chains from one sample, sequenced in a study of blood T cell repertoires in COVID-19. Data came from immunoSEQ multiplex PCR; TCRdb stores just in-frame clones and leaves some out. The data show about 350,000 clones, less than 90% seen once. The sequencing input was peripheral blood. All receptors derive from a woman aged 55-69 years with COVID-19, enrolled during active disease. Each CDR3 is given with its conserved first and last residue. The order of the fields is D gene, V gene, clone size, J gene, CDR3 protein. A D gene is named only where the DNA matches it firmly. Rows give clone size only sometimes, using once, few, many, or a class for an expanded clone.

D gene: -
V gene: TRBV5-1
clone size: -
J gene: TRBJ2-1
CDR3 protein: CASSLFQEPYNEQFF

D gene: TRBD2
V gene: TRBV9
clone size: -
J gene: TRBJ2-1
CDR3 protein: CASSVEGTSLHNEQFF

D gene: -
V gene: TRBV19
clone size: -
J gene: TRBJ1-4
CDR3 protein: CASSLPAGANEKLFF

D gene: TRBD2
V gene: TRBV11-3
clone size: -
J gene: TRBJ2-5
CDR3 protein: CASSLILAGGGTQYF

D gene: -
V gene: TRBV4-2
clone size: -
J gene: TRBJ2-3
CDR3 protein: CASSKNRERGTDTQYF

D gene: -
V gene: TRBV19
clone size: -
J gene: TRBJ1-5
CDR3 protein: CASSPTRGMRNQPQHF

D gene: -
V gene: TRBV29-1
clone size: -
J gene: TRBJ2-5
CDR3 protein: CSVGHSKVETQYF

D gene: -
V gene: TRBV5-6
clone size: -
J gene: TRBJ1-1
CDR3 protein: CASSLGGEVTVNTEAFF

D gene: -
V gene: TRBV30
clone size: -
J gene: TRBJ2-2
CDR3 protein: CAWRRSGELFF

D gene: -
V gene: TRBV10-3
clone size: few
J gene: TRBJ1-1
CDR3 protein: CAITGGVMNTEAFF

D gene: TRBD1
V gene: TRBV10-2
clone size: -
J gene: TRBJ1-5
CDR3 protein: CASSEAGGRWQPQHF

D gene: -
V gene: TRBV5-1
clone size: few
J gene: TRBJ1-1
CDR3 protein: CASSPQGTTEAFF

D gene: -
V gene: TRBV19
clone size: -
J gene: TRBJ2-2
CDR3 protein: CASNGQEEGGELFF

D gene: -
V gene: TRBV19
clone size: -
J gene: TRBJ1-5
CDR3 protein: CASTMGHSRNQPQHF

D gene: -
V gene: TRBV19
clone size: -
J gene: TRBJ1-1
CDR3 protein: CASSIGGASWDTEAFF

D gene: -
V gene: TRBV9
clone size: -
J gene: TRBJ2-1
CDR3 protein: CASSAAGGTYNEQFF

D gene: TRBD2
V gene: TRBV19
clone size: -
J gene: TRBJ2-2
CDR3 protein: CASGRGGTGELFF

D gene: -
V gene: TRBV7-2
clone size: few
J gene: TRBJ1-6
CDR3 protein: CASSLEAGALNSPLHF

D gene: -
V gene: TRBV7-9
clone size: -
J gene: TRBJ1-3
CDR3 protein: CASSPYLTGWNTIYF

D gene: -
V gene: TRBV6-5
clone size: -
J gene: TRBJ1-1
CDR3 protein: CASSRTEQGRTEAFF

D gene: -
V gene: TRBV3-1/TRBV3-2
clone size: -
J gene: TRBJ1-2
CDR3 protein: CASSPVGHFYGYTF

D gene: TRBD1
V gene: TRBV5-4
clone size: once
J gene: TRBJ1-3
CDR3 protein: CASSPTGATGNTIYF

D gene: -
V gene: TRBV10-3
clone size: -
J gene: TRBJ2-2
CDR3 protein: CAISNPLAGQLNTGELFF

D gene: -
V gene: TRBV27
clone size: -
J gene: TRBJ2-2
CDR3 protein: CASSLRGGKVTGELFF

D gene: -
V gene: TRBV5-1
clone size: -
J gene: TRBJ1-2
CDR3 protein: CASSYTGDYGYTF

D gene: -
V gene: TRBV19
clone size: -
J gene: TRBJ1-2
CDR3 protein: CASSIDGYYGYTF

D gene: TRBD1
V gene: TRBV19
clone size: -
J gene: TRBJ1-2
CDR3 protein: CASSIILDREVSHYGYTF

D gene: TRBD1
V gene: TRBV13
clone size: -
J gene: TRBJ1-4
CDR3 protein: CASGGGQDGSNEKLFF

D gene: -
V gene: TRBV27
clone size: -
J gene: TRBJ1-2
CDR3 protein: CASSFVTAPYGYTF

D gene: -
V gene: TRBV19
clone size: -
J gene: TRBJ1-3
CDR3 protein: CASEAGKGNTIYF

D gene: TRBD1
V gene: TRBV7-2
clone size: -
J gene: TRBJ1-1
CDR3 protein: CASSLIQGPTEAFF

D gene: -
V gene: TRBV10-2
clone size: -
J gene: TRBJ2-5
CDR3 protein: CASSESGTQETQYF

D gene: -
V gene: TRBV23-1
clone size: -
J gene: TRBJ2-3
CDR3 protein: CASVTTGTDTQYF

D gene: TRBD1
V gene: TRBV3-1/TRBV3-2
clone size: -
J gene: TRBJ1-2
CDR3 protein: CASSQQGQGNGYTF

D gene: TRBD1
V gene: TRBV6-5
clone size: -
J gene: TRBJ1-1
CDR3 protein: CASNLQGGSAAFF

D gene: TRBD1
V gene: TRBV2
clone size: -
J gene: TRBJ2-2
CDR3 protein: CASKRTGDTGELFF

D gene: -
V gene: TRBV7-3
clone size: -
J gene: TRBJ2-1
CDR3 protein: CASSSQQGEGEQFF

D gene: -
V gene: TRBV19
clone size: -
J gene: TRBJ1-3
CDR3 protein: CASSTSTVTSSGNTIYF

D gene: -
V gene: TRBV7-3
clone size: -
J gene: TRBJ2-1
CDR3 protein: CASSPRAGASSYNEQFF

D gene: TRBD2
V gene: TRBV9
clone size: -
J gene: TRBJ2-5
CDR3 protein: CASSVGLAGGTGYQETQYF

D gene: TRBD1
V gene: TRBV7-2
clone size: -
J gene: TRBJ1-6
CDR3 protein: CASSSQTGNNSPLHF

D gene: -
V gene: TRBV14
clone size: -
J gene: TRBJ1-2
CDR3 protein: CASSGDTPNYGYTF

D gene: TRBD2
V gene: TRBV12-5
clone size: -
J gene: TRBJ2-3
CDR3 protein: CASERDTDTQYF

D gene: -
V gene: TRBV5-6
clone size: -
J gene: TRBJ1-2
CDR3 protein: CASSLGYRVGNYGYTF

D gene: -
V gene: TRBV25-1
clone size: -
J gene: TRBJ1-1
CDR3 protein: CASSEGWNTEAFF

D gene: -
V gene: TRBV21-1
clone size: -
J gene: TRBJ1-2
CDR3 protein: CASSKDAVHYGYTF

D gene: -
V gene: TRBV3-1/TRBV3-2
clone size: once
J gene: TRBJ2-5
CDR3 protein: CASSLTLGPSQETQYF

D gene: -
V gene: TRBV4-2
clone size: -
J gene: TRBJ1-5
CDR3 protein: CASSQESQASNQPQHF

D gene: -
V gene: TRBV12-2
clone size: -
J gene: TRBJ2-5
CDR3 protein: CAPRFVGVRETQYF

D gene: -
V gene: TRBV7-2
clone size: -
J gene: TRBJ2-2
CDR3 protein: CASSLSLPGGLFF